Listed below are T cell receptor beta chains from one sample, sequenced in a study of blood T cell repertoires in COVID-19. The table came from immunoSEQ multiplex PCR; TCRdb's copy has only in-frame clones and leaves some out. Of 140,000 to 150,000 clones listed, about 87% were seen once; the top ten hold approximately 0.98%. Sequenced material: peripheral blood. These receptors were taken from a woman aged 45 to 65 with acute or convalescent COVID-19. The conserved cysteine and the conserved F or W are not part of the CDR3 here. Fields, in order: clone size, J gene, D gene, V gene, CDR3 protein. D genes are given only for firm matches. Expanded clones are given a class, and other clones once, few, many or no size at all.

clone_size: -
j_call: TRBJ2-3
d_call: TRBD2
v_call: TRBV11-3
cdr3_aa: ASSLGAGDADTQY

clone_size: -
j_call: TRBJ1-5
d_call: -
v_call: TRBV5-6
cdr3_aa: ASSLSGFGQPQH

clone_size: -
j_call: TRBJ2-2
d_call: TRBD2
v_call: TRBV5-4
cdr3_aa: ASSLDGGAIPGELF

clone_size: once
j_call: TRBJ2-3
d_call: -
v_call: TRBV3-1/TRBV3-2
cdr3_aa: ASSQATHSTDTQY

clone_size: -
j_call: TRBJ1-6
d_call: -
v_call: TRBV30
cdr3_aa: AWSVRRDYNSPLH

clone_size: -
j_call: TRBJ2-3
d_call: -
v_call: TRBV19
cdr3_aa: ASSIGQIQGDTQY

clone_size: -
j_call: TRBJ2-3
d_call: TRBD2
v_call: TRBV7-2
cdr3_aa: ASSTSGGLADTQY

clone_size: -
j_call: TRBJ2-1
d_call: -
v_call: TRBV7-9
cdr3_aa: ASSSPLGGRTYNEQF

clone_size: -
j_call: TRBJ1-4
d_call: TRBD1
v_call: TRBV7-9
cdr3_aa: ASRYVGDRGPINEKLF

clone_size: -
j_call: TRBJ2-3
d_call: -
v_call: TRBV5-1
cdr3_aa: ASSLLGSGTDTQY

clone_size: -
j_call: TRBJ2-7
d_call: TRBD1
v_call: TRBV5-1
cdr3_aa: ASSLDGTVAYEQY

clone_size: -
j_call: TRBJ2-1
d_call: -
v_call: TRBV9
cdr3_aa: ASSPRGGSSYNEQF

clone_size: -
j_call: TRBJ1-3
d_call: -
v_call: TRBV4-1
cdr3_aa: ASSQDGGSDTIY